This TCR beta chain was sequenced during a study of cytomegalovirus exposure and HLA in healthy donors. Regarding this clone: What it binds is not known.

Trimming shortened V by 1 base and J by 1 base, and 16 bases separated the two germline ends. There are 17 residues in the CDR3. Germline V CDR1 and CDR2: MGHRA, YSYEKL. Primers included in the PCR were 60 Vbeta and 13 Jbeta primers. The table came from immunoSEQ multiplex PCR; TCRdb's copy has only in-frame clones and leaves some out. The repertoire includes about 150,000 clones, roughly 73% of them detected once, and approximately 10% sits in the top ten. General study results and limits: Of the V segments, some could not be distinguished, including TRBV6-2 and TRBV6-3, and were excluded.

The clonotype was recovered from a man aged 18 to 29 in good health and CMV-seropositive. This chain connects TRBV4-1 to TRBJ1-2; unclear D gene. Sequencing input: PBMCs. CDR3 nucleotides: TGCGCCAGCAGCCAAGCAACCCCGTACGAGAATAACTATGGCTACACCTTC. It codes for CASSQATPYENNYGYTF.